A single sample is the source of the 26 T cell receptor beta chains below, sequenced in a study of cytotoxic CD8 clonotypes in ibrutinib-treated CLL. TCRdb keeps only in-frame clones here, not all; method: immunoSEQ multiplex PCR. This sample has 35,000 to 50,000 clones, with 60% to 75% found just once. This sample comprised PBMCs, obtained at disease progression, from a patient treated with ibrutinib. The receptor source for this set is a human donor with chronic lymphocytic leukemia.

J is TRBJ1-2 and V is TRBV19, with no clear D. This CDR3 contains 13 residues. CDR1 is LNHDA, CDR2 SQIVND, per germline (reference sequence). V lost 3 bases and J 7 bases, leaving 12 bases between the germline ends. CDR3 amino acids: CASSISLGSGYTF. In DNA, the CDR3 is TGTGCCAGTAGTATTTCTTTAGGTTCTGGCTACACCTTC.

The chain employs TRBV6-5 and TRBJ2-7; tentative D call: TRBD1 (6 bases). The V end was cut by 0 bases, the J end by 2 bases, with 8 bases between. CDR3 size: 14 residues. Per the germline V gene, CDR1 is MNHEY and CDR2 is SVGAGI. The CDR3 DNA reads TGTGCCAGCAGTTACTCGGACAGAACCTACGAGCAGTACTTC. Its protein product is CASSYSDRTYEQYF.

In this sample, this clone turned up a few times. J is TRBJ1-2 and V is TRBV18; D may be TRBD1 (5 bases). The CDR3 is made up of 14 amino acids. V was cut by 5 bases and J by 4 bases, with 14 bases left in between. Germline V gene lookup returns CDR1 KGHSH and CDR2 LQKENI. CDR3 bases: TGTGCCAGCTCAACGGGGGTGATGTTCTATGGCTACACCTTC. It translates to CASSTGVMFYGYTF.

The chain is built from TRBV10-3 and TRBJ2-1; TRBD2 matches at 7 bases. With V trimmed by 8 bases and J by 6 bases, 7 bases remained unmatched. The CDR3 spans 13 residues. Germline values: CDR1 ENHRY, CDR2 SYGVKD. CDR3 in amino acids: CAICPGLINEQFF. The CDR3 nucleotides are TGTGCCATCTGCCCGGGACTAATCAATGAGCAGTTCTTC.

The CDR3 protein is CASSQVFNIQYF. The CDR3 nucleotides read TGTGCCAGCAGCCAAGTCTTTAACATTCAGTACTTC. The gene calls are TRBV14 and TRBJ2-4, with unresolved D. Between the trimmed V and J ends, which lost 1 base and 7 bases, there was a span of 5 bases. Germline CDR1 is SGHDN and CDR2 is FVKESK. This CDR3 is 12 amino acids long.

In nucleotides, the CDR3 is TGTGCTAGTGGTTTATGGGGGGATGAGCAGTTCTTC. Translation gives CASGLWGDEQFF. The rearrangement uses TRBV12-5 and TRBJ2-1, with TRBD2 as a possible D gene (6 bases). The ends were cut back, 3 bases at V and 8 bases at J, with 8 bases in the middle. The CDR3 has 12 amino acids. Per germline, CDR1 LGHNT and CDR2 FRNRAP.

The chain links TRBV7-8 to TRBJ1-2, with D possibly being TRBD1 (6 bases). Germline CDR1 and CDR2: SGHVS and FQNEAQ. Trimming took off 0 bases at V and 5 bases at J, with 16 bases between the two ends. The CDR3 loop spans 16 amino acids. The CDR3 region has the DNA TGTGCCAGCAGCTTAGCGGACAGAGTGACGGCTTATGGCTACACCTTC. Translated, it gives CASSLADRVTAYGYTF.

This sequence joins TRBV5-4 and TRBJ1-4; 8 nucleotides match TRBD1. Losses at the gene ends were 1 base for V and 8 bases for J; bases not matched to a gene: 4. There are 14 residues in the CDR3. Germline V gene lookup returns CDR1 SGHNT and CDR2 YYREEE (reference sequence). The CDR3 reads CASSLQGAVEKLFF. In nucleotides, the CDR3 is TGTGCCAGCAGCTTGCAGGGGGCAGTGGAAAAACTGTTTTTT.

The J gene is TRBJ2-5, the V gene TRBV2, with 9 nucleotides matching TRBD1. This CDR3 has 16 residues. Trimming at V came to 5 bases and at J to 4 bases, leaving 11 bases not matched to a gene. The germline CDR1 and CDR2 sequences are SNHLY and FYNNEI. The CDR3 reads CASSQTGTGNRETQYF. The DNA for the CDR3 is TGTGCCAGCAGTCAGACCGGGACAGGGAATCGAGAGACCCAGTACTTC.

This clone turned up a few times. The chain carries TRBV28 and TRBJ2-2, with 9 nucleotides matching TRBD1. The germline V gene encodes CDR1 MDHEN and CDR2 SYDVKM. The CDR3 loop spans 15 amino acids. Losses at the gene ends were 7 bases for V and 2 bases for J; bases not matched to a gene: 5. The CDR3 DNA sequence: TGTGCCAGCATCGGGACAGGGATTAACACCGGGGAGCTGTTTTTT. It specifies CASIGTGINTGELFF.

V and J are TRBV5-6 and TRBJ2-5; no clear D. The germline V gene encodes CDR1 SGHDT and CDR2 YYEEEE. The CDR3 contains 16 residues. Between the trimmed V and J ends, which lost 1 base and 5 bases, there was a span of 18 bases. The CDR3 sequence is CASSLINGRIIETQYF. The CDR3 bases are TGTGCCAGCAGCTTGATCAACGGGCGGATTATTGAGACCCAGTACTTC. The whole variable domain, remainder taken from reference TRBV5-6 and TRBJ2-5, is DAGVTQSPTHLIKTRGQQVTLRCSPKSGHDTVSWYQQALGQGPQFIFQYYEEEERQRGNFPDRFSGHQFPNYSSELNVNALLLGDSALYLCASSLINGRIIETQYFGPGTRLLVL.

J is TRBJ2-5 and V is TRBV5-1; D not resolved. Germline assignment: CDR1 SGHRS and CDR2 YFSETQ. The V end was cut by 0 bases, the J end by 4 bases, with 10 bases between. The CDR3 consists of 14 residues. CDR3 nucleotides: TGCGCCAGCAGCTTGGGTTCCTTTCTAGAGACCCAGTACTTC. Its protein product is CASSLGSFLETQYF.

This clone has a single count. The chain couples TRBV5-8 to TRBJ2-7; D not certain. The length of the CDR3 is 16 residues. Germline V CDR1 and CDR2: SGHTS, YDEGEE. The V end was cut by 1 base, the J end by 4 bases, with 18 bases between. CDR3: CASSLLSGNLGYEQYF. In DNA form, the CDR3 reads TGTGCCAGCAGCTTGTTGTCCGGTAATTTGGGGTACGAGCAGTACTTC.

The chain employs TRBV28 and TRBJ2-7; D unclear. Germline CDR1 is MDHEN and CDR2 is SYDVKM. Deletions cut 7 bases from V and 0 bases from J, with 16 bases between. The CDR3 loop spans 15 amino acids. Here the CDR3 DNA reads TGTGCCAGCACCCGTCCCGACTCAAGCTCCTACGAGCAGTACTTC. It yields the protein CASTRPDSSSYEQYF.

CDR3 bases: TGCGCCAGCAAGAAGCTGGGGACACCAAGCTACGAGCAGTACTTC. It translates to CASKKLGTPSYEQYF. The rearrangement links TRBV5-1 to TRBJ2-7, with a tentative D call TRBD1 (6 bases). V was clipped by 6 bases and J by 3 bases, with 19 bases between them. Germline V CDR1 and CDR2: SGHRS, YFSETQ. CDR3 size: 15 residues. Based on the CDR3 plus reference TRBV5-1 and TRBJ2-7, the full variable domain is KAGVTQTPRYLIKTRGQQVTLSCSPISGHRSVSWYQQTPGQGLQFLFEYFSETQRNKGNFPGRFSGRQFSNSRSEMNVSTLELGDSALYLCASKKLGTPSYEQYFGPGTRLTVT.

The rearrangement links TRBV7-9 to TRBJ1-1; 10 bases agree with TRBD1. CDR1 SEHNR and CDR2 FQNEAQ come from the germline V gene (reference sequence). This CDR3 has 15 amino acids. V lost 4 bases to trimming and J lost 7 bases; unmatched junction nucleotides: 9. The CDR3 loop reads CASSSGGDRGFEAFF. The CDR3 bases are TGTGCCAGCAGCTCCGGTGGGGACAGGGGATTTGAAGCTTTCTTT. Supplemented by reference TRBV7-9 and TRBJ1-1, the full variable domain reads DTGVSQNPRHKITKRGQNVTFRCDPISEHNRLYWYRQTLGQGPEFLTYFQNEAQLEKSRLLSDRFSAERPKGSFSTLEIQRTEQGDSAMYLCASSSGGDRGFEAFFGQGTRLTVV.

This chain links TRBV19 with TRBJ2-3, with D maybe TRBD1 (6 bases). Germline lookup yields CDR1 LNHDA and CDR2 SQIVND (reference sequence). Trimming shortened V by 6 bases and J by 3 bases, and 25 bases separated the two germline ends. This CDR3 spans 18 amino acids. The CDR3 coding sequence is TGTGCCAGTAGCAGACGGTTAGGGGGATTAAGTTCGACAGATACGCAGTATTTT. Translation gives CASSRRLGGLSSTDTQYF.

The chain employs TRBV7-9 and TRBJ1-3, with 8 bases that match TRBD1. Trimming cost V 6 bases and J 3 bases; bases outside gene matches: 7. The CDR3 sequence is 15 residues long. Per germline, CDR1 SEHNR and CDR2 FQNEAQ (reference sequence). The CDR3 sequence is CASSTDRGSGNTIYF. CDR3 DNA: TGTGCCAGCAGTACCGACAGGGGTAGTGGAAACACCATATATTTT. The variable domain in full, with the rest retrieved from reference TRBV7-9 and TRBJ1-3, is DTGVSQNPRHKITKRGQNVTFRCDPISEHNRLYWYRQTLGQGPEFLTYFQNEAQLEKSRLLSDRFSAERPKGSFSTLEIQRTEQGDSAMYLCASSTDRGSGNTIYFGEGSWLTVV.

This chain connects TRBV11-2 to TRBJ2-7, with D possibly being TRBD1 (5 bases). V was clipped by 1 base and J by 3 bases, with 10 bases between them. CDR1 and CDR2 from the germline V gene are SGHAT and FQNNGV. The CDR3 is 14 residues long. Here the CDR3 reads CASSLGPRVYEQYF. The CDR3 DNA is TGTGCCAGCAGCTTAGGTCCCAGGGTCTACGAGCAGTACTTC.

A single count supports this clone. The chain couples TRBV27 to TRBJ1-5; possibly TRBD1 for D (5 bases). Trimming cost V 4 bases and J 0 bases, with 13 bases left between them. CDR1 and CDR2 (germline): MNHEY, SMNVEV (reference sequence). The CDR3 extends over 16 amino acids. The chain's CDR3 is CASSWKGPFSNQPQHF. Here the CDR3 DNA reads TGTGCCAGCAGTTGGAAGGGACCCTTTAGCAATCAGCCCCAGCATTTT.

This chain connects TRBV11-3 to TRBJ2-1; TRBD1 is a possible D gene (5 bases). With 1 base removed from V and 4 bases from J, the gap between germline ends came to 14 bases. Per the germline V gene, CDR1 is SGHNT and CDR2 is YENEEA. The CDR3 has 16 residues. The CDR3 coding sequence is TGTGCCAGCAGCTTAGGAGTTCAGGGATATTACAATGAGCAGTTCTTC. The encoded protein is CASSLGVQGYYNEQFF.

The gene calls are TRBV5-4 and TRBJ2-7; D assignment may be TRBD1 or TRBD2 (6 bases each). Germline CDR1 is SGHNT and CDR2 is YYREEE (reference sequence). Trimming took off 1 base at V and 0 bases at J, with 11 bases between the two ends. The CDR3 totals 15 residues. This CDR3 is CASSLIGGLSYEQYF. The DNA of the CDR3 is TGTGCCAGCAGCTTGATTGGGGGGCTCTCCTACGAGCAGTACTTC.

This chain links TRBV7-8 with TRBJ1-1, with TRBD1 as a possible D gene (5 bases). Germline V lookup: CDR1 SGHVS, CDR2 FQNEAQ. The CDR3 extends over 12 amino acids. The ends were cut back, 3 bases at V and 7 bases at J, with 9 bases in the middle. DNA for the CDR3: TGTGCCAGCAGCTTTAGGGGTAGTGAAGCTTTCTTT. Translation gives CASSFRGSEAFF.

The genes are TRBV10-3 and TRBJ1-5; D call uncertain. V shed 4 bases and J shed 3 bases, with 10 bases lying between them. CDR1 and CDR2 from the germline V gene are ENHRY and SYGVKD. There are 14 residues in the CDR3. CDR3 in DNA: TGTGCCATCAGTGTGGGTAGCCACAATCAGCCCCAGCATTTT. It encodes CAISVGSHNQPQHF.

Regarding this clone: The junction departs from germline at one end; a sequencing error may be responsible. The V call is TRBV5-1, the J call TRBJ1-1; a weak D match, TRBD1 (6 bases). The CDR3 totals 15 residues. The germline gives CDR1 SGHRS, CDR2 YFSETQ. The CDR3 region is CASSLVGGSNAEAFF. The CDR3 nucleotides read TGCGCCAGCAGCTTGGTGGGGGGCTCGAACGCTGAAGCTTTCTTT.

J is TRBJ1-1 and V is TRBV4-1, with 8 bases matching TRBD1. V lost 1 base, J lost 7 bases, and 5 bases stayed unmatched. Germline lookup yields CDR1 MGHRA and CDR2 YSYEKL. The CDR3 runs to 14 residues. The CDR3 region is CASSQVAGGVEAFF. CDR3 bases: TGCGCCAGCAGCCAAGTCGCAGGGGGCGTTGAAGCTTTCTTT.